The next 8 T cell receptor beta chains were all read from a single sample in a study of cytomegalovirus exposure and HLA in healthy donors. Amplification used 60 Vbeta primers and 13 Jbeta primers. Here immunoSEQ multiplex PCR was the method, and the copy in TCRdb shows in-frame clones only, minus some. The profile shows roughly 100,000 clones, approximately 76% of them singletons. Sequencing was carried out using PBMCs. These receptors all stem from a man in his forties in good health and CMV-seronegative.

The J gene is TRBJ2-1, the V gene TRBV30; D unresolved. The CDR3 length is 12 residues. V lost 1 base and J 1 base, leaving 2 bases between the germline ends. Per germline, CDR1 GTSNPN and CDR2 SVGIG (reference sequence). This CDR3 reads CAWSASYNEQFF. The CDR3 DNA reads TGTGCCTGGAGTGCGTCCTACAATGAGCAGTTCTTC.

CDR3 DNA: TGTGCCAGCAGTTTCCCGGTGAGCCTCGACTCCTTCTATGGCTACACCTTC. Translating gives CASSFPVSLDSFYGYTF. The chain employs TRBV28 and TRBJ1-2; D gene ambiguous. CDR3 length: 17 amino acids. Trimming stripped 3 bases from V and 4 bases from J, with 21 bases between. The germline gives CDR1 MDHEN, CDR2 SYDVKM.

This sequence joins TRBV5-1 and TRBJ2-2, with TRBD1 identical over 9 bases. Germline CDR1 and CDR2: SGHRS and YFSETQ. This CDR3 has 17 residues. Trimming cost V 0 bases and J 4 bases; bases outside gene matches: 7. In DNA form, the CDR3 reads TGCGCCAGCAGCTTGGGAAGGTGGGACAGGGCCACCGGGGAGCTGTTTTTT. Amino acids: CASSLGRWDRATGELFF.

The rearrangement links TRBV15 to TRBJ1-5; 10 nucleotides align to TRBD1. The length of the CDR3 is 16 residues. Germline V lookup: CDR1 LNHNV, CDR2 YYDKDF (reference sequence). Trimming took 1 base from V and 6 from J; bases not matched to a gene: 6. The CDR3 sequence is CATSRVGGQGSQPQHF. In DNA form, the CDR3 reads TGTGCCACCAGCAGAGTGGGGGGACAGGGGTCTCAGCCCCAGCATTTT.

This clone came up a few times. This chain joins TRBV6-5 and TRBJ1-4; no reliable D call. Deletions cut 5 bases from V and 6 bases from J, with 13 bases between. Germline V gene lookup returns CDR1 MNHEY and CDR2 SVGAGI. There are 14 residues in the CDR3. The CDR3 reads CASSAGSADEKLFF. CDR3 nucleotide sequence: TGTGCCAGCAGTGCTGGAAGCGCGGATGAAAAACTGTTTTTT.

V is TRBV9 and J is TRBJ1-1; D unresolved. Germline-derived CDR1 and CDR2 are SGDLS and YYNGEE. Trimming left V 3 bases short and J 2 bases short, with 8 bases between. This CDR3 contains 13 residues. CDR3 nucleotide sequence: TGTGCCAGCAGCGGGTACATCAACACTGAAGCTTTCTTT. Translating it yields CASSGYINTEAFF.

This clone appeared a single time. The chain recombines TRBV18 with TRBJ2-1; the D gene is possibly TRBD1 (7 bases). Trimming left V 5 bases short and J 8 bases short, with 10 bases between. Germline V gene sequence: CDR1 KGHSH, CDR2 LQKENI. The CDR3 extends over 12 amino acids. The CDR3, as DNA: TGTGCCAGCTCAGCAGGGGGGTATGAGCAGTTCTTC. It is translated as CASSAGGYEQFF.

The chain combines TRBV28 with TRBJ1-5; the match to TRBD1 covers 9 bases. The CDR3 covers 15 residues. From germline, CDR1 is MDHEN and CDR2 SYDVKM. The trim removed 6 bases at V and 4 bases at J, leaving 7 bases unmatched. CDR3 DNA: TGTGCCAGCAGGACACAGGGGGCAGGTAATCAGCCCCAGCATTTT. It specifies CASRTQGAGNQPQHF. The full variable domain, with the rest looked up from reference TRBV28 and TRBJ1-5, is DVKVTQSSRYLVKRTGEKVFLECVQDMDHENMFWYRQDPGLGLRLIYFSYDVKMKEKGDIPEGYSVSREKKERFSLILESASTNQTSMYLCASRTQGAGNQPQHFGDGTRLSIL.